Shown below are 22 T cell receptor beta chains from a single sample sequenced in a study of blood T cell repertoires in COVID-19. Profiled with immunoSEQ multiplex PCR; TCRdb holds only in-frame clones, not every one. The sample records about 160,000 clones, roughly 84% being singletons. Sequenced sample: PBMCs or T cells enriched from blood (not recorded which). These receptors were obtained from a man aged 60 to 75 who had recovered from COVID-19.

This sequence joins TRBV7-2 and TRBJ1-2, with 7 bases identical to TRBD1. This CDR3 is 13 amino acids long. V lost 5 bases to trimming and J lost 6 bases; unmatched junction nucleotides: 6. Looked up from germline, CDR1 is SGHTA and CDR2 is FQGNSA. As DNA, the CDR3 is TGTGCCAGCAGCGACGACAGGGCCAATGGCTACACCTTC. Residues: CASSDDRANGYTF.

This chain joins TRBV7-9 and TRBJ2-1; weak D call: TRBD1 (6 bases). The ends were cut back, 5 bases at V and 6 bases at J, with 8 bases in the middle. The CDR3 covers 12 residues. CDR1 and CDR2 (germline): SEHNR, FQNEAQ (reference sequence). The CDR3 spells CASSPDSNEQFF. The CDR3 nucleotides read TGTGCCAGCAGCCCGGACAGCAATGAGCAGTTCTTC.

V is TRBV24-1 and J is TRBJ2-2; TRBD1 matches at 10 bases. The CDR3 loop spans 17 amino acids. V gave up 5 bases and J gave up 3 bases; unmatched junction bases: 8. Germline values: CDR1 KGHDR, CDR2 SFDVKD. Here the CDR3 reads CATSAPAGTGDTGELFF. The CDR3 nucleotides are TGTGCCACCAGTGCCCCTGCGGGGACAGGGGACACCGGGGAGCTGTTTTTT.

The chain recombines TRBV28 with TRBJ2-5; tentatively, D is TRBD1 (6 bases). Germline CDR1 is MDHEN and CDR2 is SYDVKM. V lost 4 bases to trimming and J lost 3 bases, with 15 bases between them. The CDR3 covers 15 residues. CDR3 sequence reads: CASSSPTGPKETQYF. CDR3 in DNA: TGTGCCAGCAGTTCGCCCACAGGGCCAAAAGAGACCCAGTACTTC.

The chain links TRBV5-1 to TRBJ2-2, with unresolved D. CDR3 length: 15 amino acids. Germline lookup yields CDR1 SGHRS and CDR2 YFSETQ. Trimming took off 4 bases at V and 0 bases at J, with 10 bases between the two ends. The CDR3 loop is CASSVDGSNTGELFF. The CDR3 region has the DNA TGCGCCAGCAGCGTCGACGGGTCGAACACCGGGGAGCTGTTTTTT. Supplemented by reference TRBV5-1 and TRBJ2-2, the full variable domain reads KAGVTQTPRYLIKTRGQQVTLSCSPISGHRSVSWYQQTPGQGLQFLFEYFSETQRNKGNFPGRFSGRQFSNSRSEMNVSTLELGDSALYLCASSVDGSNTGELFFGEGSRLTVL.

This clone showed up just once. DNA for the CDR3: TGTGCCAGCAGCGAACAGGGGGCGGGCGGGGAGCTGTTTTTT. Protein sequence: CASSEQGAGGELFF. This sequence joins TRBV9 and TRBJ2-2, with 9 bases matching TRBD1. CDR1 and CDR2 (germline): SGDLS, YYNGEE. J lost 7 bases, V lost 3 bases, and 4 bases had no gene match. The CDR3 covers 14 residues.

This clone was found many times. The chain uses TRBV21-1 and TRBJ1-2; the DNA was not used to check the table's D call, TRBD1. TRBV21-1 is assigned pseudogene status. This CDR3 has 16 residues. CDR3 in amino acids: CASRGGEGQGNYGYTF. In DNA, the CDR3 is TGTGCCAGCAGAGGGGGAGAAGGACAGGGGAACTATGGCTACACCTTC.

This chain links TRBV12-3 or TRBV12-4 with TRBJ2-5; D ambiguous. The CDR3 runs 12 residues. Trimming took off 3 bases at V and 4 bases at J, with 6 bases between the two ends. The CDR3 DNA follows: TGTGCCAGCAGTTTTACGGGAGAGACCCAGTACTTC. Its protein is CASSFTGETQYF.

In its sample, this clone was seen once. The chain uses TRBV3-1 (or the pseudogene TRBV3-2) and TRBJ2-2; D might be TRBD2 (6 bases). Trimming removed 4 bases at V and 0 bases at J, with 15 bases between. The CDR3 is made up of 17 amino acids. CDR1 is LGHDT, CDR2 YNNKEL, per germline (reference sequence). The CDR3 nucleotides are TGTGCCAGCAGCCGTTACCCCGGAGGGTCGAACACCGGGGAGCTGTTTTTT. As protein: CASSRYPGGSNTGELFF.

This rearrangement joins TRBV9 to TRBJ1-1; the D gene is possibly TRBD1 (6 bases). The V end was cut by 4 bases, the J end by 4 bases, with 14 bases between. CDR1 is SGDLS and CDR2 is YYNGEE in the germline V gene. This CDR3 contains 14 residues. CDR3 loop: CASSSAGGPTEAFF. CDR3 DNA: TGTGCCAGCAGCTCAGCGGGGGGCCCCACTGAAGCTTTCTTT.

This clone appeared a single time. The chain is built from TRBV11-2 and TRBJ1-4; D perhaps matches TRBD1 (6 bases). From germline, CDR1 is SGHAT and CDR2 FQNNGV. The CDR3 has 16 residues. V was trimmed by 5 bases and J by 5 bases, leaving 18 bases between them. The CDR3 spells CASSVLRGPPNEKLFF. As DNA, the CDR3 is TGTGCCAGCAGCGTACTCAGGGGACCCCCGAATGAAAAACTGTTTTTT.

This chain connects TRBV6-5 to TRBJ1-6; D ambiguous. V lost 8 bases, J lost 10 bases, and 15 bases lay in between. The germline V gene encodes CDR1 MNHEY and CDR2 SVGAGI. The CDR3 extends over 13 amino acids. The CDR3 region has the DNA TGTGCCAGCCGGTACGGGGAAGGCTCACCCCTCCACTTT. Amino acid sequence: CASRYGEGSPLHF.

The V and J genes are TRBV29-1 and TRBJ2-3, with D possibly matching TRBD2 (6 bases). Looked up from germline, CDR1 is SQVTM and CDR2 is ANQGSEA. Trimming shortened V by 5 bases and J by 4 bases, and 13 bases separated the two germline ends. This CDR3 has 13 residues. As DNA, the CDR3 is TGCAGCGTTTGGCGGGATAGTGCAGATACGCAGTATTTT. Translating it yields CSVWRDSADTQYF.

The V and J genes are TRBV7-6 and TRBJ2-7; the D gene is possibly TRBD1 (5 bases). The V gene lost 2 bases and the J gene lost 7 bases, with 15 bases spanning the gap. The CDR3 extends over 14 amino acids. Germline lookup yields CDR1 SGHVS and CDR2 FNYEAQ. In nucleotides, the CDR3 is TGTGCCAGCAGCTTAAGACAGTCCGAAGGGGAGCAGTACTTC. This codes for CASSLRQSEGEQYF.

This clone has a handful of counts. V usage is TRBV29-1 and J usage is TRBJ1-2; 8 bases fit TRBD1. The CDR3 totals 12 residues. Trimming cost V 7 bases and J 6 bases; bases outside gene matches: 7. Per germline, CDR1 SQVTM and CDR2 ANQGSEA. In DNA, the CDR3 is TGCAGCGCCTCGGACAGGGTCGATGGCTACACCTTC. This codes for CSASDRVDGYTF.

The chain has TRBV4-2 and TRBJ2-7, with D maybe TRBD2 (6 bases). With 4 bases removed from V and 4 bases from J, the gap between germline ends came to 14 bases. The CDR3 runs 14 residues. Germline CDR1 reads LGHNA; CDR2 reads YNFKEQ. The DNA of the CDR3 is TGTGCCAGCAGCCCTGGGCGGGGTGGGTACGAGCAGTACTTC. Translating it yields CASSPGRGGYEQYF.

The chain employs TRBV15 and TRBJ2-5; 9 bases agree with TRBD2. This CDR3 is built from 17 residues. The germline gives CDR1 LNHNV, CDR2 YYDKDF (reference sequence). J was trimmed by 7 bases and V by 1 base; bases with no gene match: 13. The CDR3 protein is CATSRAAGLAGAVTQYF. The CDR3, as DNA: TGTGCCACCAGCAGAGCCGCTGGTTTAGCGGGAGCAGTGACCCAGTACTTC.

In its sample, this clone was seen many times. The V call is TRBV10-3, the J call TRBJ2-7, with a tentative D call TRBD2 (6 bases). CDR3 length equals 16 residues. V lost 1 base and J lost 2, with 15 bases in between. Looked up from germline, CDR1 is ENHRY and CDR2 is SYGVKD. The CDR3 loop reads CAISELEGKRAYEQYF. The CDR3 nucleotides read TGTGCCATCAGTGAGTTGGAGGGGAAGCGGGCCTACGAGCAGTACTTC.

The chain couples TRBV27 to TRBJ1-2, with a weak D call TRBD1 (6 bases). Germline V gene data show CDR1 as MNHEY and CDR2 as SMNVEV (reference sequence). V was trimmed by 5 bases and J by 7 bases, leaving 14 bases between them. This CDR3 has 13 residues. The CDR3 bases are TGTGCCAGCAGTCTCAACAGGGCCGGTGGCTACACCTTC. Amino acids: CASSLNRAGGYTF.

The chain couples TRBV3-1 (or the pseudogene TRBV3-2) to TRBJ2-5; maybe TRBD1 (6 bases). V was pared by 3 bases and J by 5 bases, with 13 bases between. Germline V lookup: CDR1 LGHDT, CDR2 YNNKEL (reference sequence). This CDR3 is built from 14 residues. This CDR3 is CASSQNRVGETQYF. Written as DNA, the CDR3 is TGTGCCAGCAGCCAGAACAGGGTAGGGGAGACCCAGTACTTC.

V and J are TRBV29-1 and TRBJ2-7; no definite D call. The CDR3 consists of 13 residues. V lost 4 bases and J 1 base, leaving 11 bases between the germline ends. Germline loops: CDR1 SQVTM, CDR2 ANQGSEA. Written as DNA, the CDR3 is TGCAGCGTTGTCGACCCGGGTTCCTACGAGCAGTACTTC. Protein: CSVVDPGSYEQYF.

V is TRBV5-6 and J is TRBJ1-6, with 7 nucleotides matching TRBD1. Germline assignment: CDR1 SGHDT and CDR2 YYEEEE. The J segment lost 7 bases and the V segment lost 4 bases, leaving 8 bases of the junction unmatched. The CDR3 contains 15 residues. This chain's CDR3 is CASSLQTGNNSPLHF. CDR3 nucleotide sequence: TGTGCCAGCAGCCTACAGACAGGGAACAATTCACCCCTCCACTTT.